Included here is one T cell receptor (beta chain) sequence, with context. No cognate antigen has been identified for it. No base-level quality is on record; no much larger clone is a single base apart. For the CD8 naive samples, CD45RO-negative cells were positively selected for CCR7, yielding a CD45RA+CCR7+ population from which TemRA cells were excluded. Healthy HIV-negative adults with no recently reported acute infections or vaccinations were included as donors. Only Caucasian adults living in Nashville, Tennessee, USA were represented among the donors. Blood was collected by leukapheresis, and PBMCs were isolated by Ficoll-Histopaque density gradient centrifugation and then cryopreserved in liquid nitrogen vapor phase. Purity and quantity of every magnetically sorted T cell population were checked by analytical flow cytometry. Genomic DNA was isolated from every sorted fraction and measured by UV absorbance on a Nanodrop 2000c.

This record comes from a study of shared clonotypes between healthy human individuals (TCRdb year 2020). Regarding the complete study: A couple of women and three men aged 18 to 49 years were included in the cohort. For each donor, three plates each were used for CD4 naive and CD4 memory, two plates were used for CD8 naive, and one plate was used for CD8 memory. To estimate repertoire size and how much clonotype sharing occurs between individuals, the study deeply sequenced the blood TCR repertoires of roughly 5 healthy adults. To increase sequencing depth and limit assay-specific biases, different laboratories used diverse techniques to prepare libraries and sequence TCR repertoires. Each donor's leukapheresis produced roughly between roughly 0.85 and 9 billion PBMCs.

TCR CDR3 regions were amplified from genomic DNA by multiplex PCR using the deep immunoSEQ assay. Genomic DNA extracted from each cell subset was distributed evenly over all wells of several immunoSEQ 96-well plates, and each plate served as one replicate. Each replicate PCR for sorted subsets received about 210 ng genomic DNA, equal to roughly 30,000 T cell genomes. The purified libraries were quantified using a Qubit 3.0 fluorometer, sized with a Bioanalyzer 2100, and then quantified again using the KAPA Library Quantification kit. A separate single-read 150-cycle Illumina NextSeq 550 flow cell was used to sequence each immunoSEQ 96-well plate. Per the authors' processing: Because only junctional sequences without quality scores were contained in the immunoSEQ output, filtering matching that applied to full-length reads could not be performed. Sequences were annotated with PyIR, a Python wrapper for IgBLAST v1.9, and V/J genes and CDR3 were assigned using IMGT germline references. Reads were removed for weak V/J assignments (E-value above 1e-6), missing CDR3, stop codons, out-of-frame junctions, or ambiguous translated residues. V3J clonotypes were defined by identical inferred V gene, J gene, and CDR3 amino acid sequence. The percentage overlap between two repertoires was calculated by dividing the number of shared unique clonotypes by the size of the smaller repertoire. Repertoire richness was assessed with RTK rarefaction, the Chao1 estimator, and Recon v2.1 estimates of unobserved clonotypes. Generation probabilities for all TCRbeta clonotypes obtained by the gDNA method from several donors were computed using OLGA. Not all clones reach the TCRdb copy of this immuneACCESS table, which keeps in-frame sequences only. Checked studies attribute under half of the gap to unresolved V genes and leave the rest unexplained. Clone size and V and J calls were adopted from that table, with D and trimming inferred from the DNA. This sample lists 2 million to 2.5 million clones; roughly 95% were detected once. Of the sample, roughly 1% falls within the top ten clones.

CDR1 is given as LNHDA and CDR2 as SQIVND, both from the germline V gene (reference sequence). The CDR3 holds 15 amino acids from the cysteine to the phenylalanine. Just CDR3 DNA is preserved here, 45 bases in frame from base 1. Relative to germline, V is 2 bases shorter and J is 2 bases shorter, with 13 bases between their ends. Results and caveats for the whole study, not just this receptor: Larger estimated clonotype richness was generally found for naive subsets than for memory subsets. Even with the large sequencing depth, rarefaction of the sorted-subset datasets indicated that sequencing was incomplete. Sharing across several donors was observed for around 5% of naive CD4, around 3.5% of naive CD8, 2% to 2.5% of memory CD4, and 0.4% of memory CD8 clonotypes. Clonotypes shared by all four sorted-subset donors showed higher generation probabilities than non-shared clonotypes. Based on pairwise subsampling, the degree of clonotype sharing among donors was expected to be affected by sequencing depth. Sampling was restricted to blood, and TCR repertoires in tissues likely differ from the TCR repertoires found in blood. The small number of donors limited the genetic and exposure-history diversity represented.

The chain is encoded by TRBV19 joined to TRBJ2-7, with TRBD1 perhaps the D gene, on 6 matching bases. Sequenced sample: naive CD8+ T cells sorted from blood. The cell subset or site label for this specimen denotes: CD45RA+CCR7+. The clonotype comes from a man between 18 and 35 years old in good health. The CDR3 protein sequence reads: CASSISNRAAYEQYF. The DNA sequence is TGTGCCAGTAGTATATCGAACAGGGCGGCCTACGAGCAGTACTTC.